This T cell receptor (beta chain) was sequenced for a study of neurological immune-mediated disorders. General observations from the study: Levels of TCR clonal expansion peaked in HTLV-1-associated myelopathy and reached their lowest in multiple sclerosis, under those of healthy controls.

Each TCR transcript was tagged with a 10-nucleotide random UMI during 5'RACE. Sequencing runs each yielded over 190 million TCR-beta sequences from 15-18 subjects. One entry per CDR3 protein results from TCRdb running MiXCR on the 5' RACE reads. Of around 50,000 distinct CDR3 sequences listed, around 25% were seen once; the top ten hold 20% to 25%. The trim removed 4 bases at V and 7 bases at J, leaving 3 bases unmatched. This CDR3 region has 13 residues. Germline V lookup: CDR1 SGHRS, CDR2 YFSETQ. This clonotype appeared many times. Its cognate antigen is unknown. Healthy control participants comprised blood bank volunteers in Maryland, USA.

The source of this sequence is a woman in her seventies in good health. The source material was PBMCs. The rearrangement links TRBV5-1 to TRBJ2-2; 8 nucleotides line up with TRBD1. The CDR3 protein is CASSLTGDGELFF. Here the CDR3 DNA reads TGCGCCAGCAGCCTGACAGGGGACGGGGAGCTGTTTTTT.